The rows below give T cell receptor beta chains drawn from one sample of a study of T cell responses to AZD1222 COVID-19 vaccine. Method: immunoSEQ multiplex PCR; TCRdb's copy keeps in-frame clones and lacks some. In the table there are 130,000 or so clones, around 84% of which are singletons. The source was peripheral blood, collected on day 0 of AZD1222 vaccination. Source of these receptors: an adult in good health. Both conserved end residues are part of each CDR3. The D gene is left open where the match is weak. Not every row has a clone size; where given, it reads once, few, many or a size class.

D | J | V | length | size | DNA | CDR3
. | TRBJ1-1 | TRBV2 | 12 | . | TGTGCCAGCAACGGCGACCGGGCTGAAGCTTTCTTT | CASNGDRAEAFF
TRBD2 | TRBJ2-1 | TRBV15 | 15 | . | TGTGCCACCAGCAGTGGGACTAGCGGTTACAATGAGCAGTTCTTC | CATSSGTSGYNEQFF
. | TRBJ2-7 | TRBV14 | 13 | . | TGTGCCAGCAGCCAAGGGGGACGCCACGAGCAGTACTTC | CASSQGGRHEQYF
. | TRBJ1-1 | TRBV7-2 | 13 | . | TGTGCCAGCAGCGCAGGGTGGATGGCTGAAGCTTTCTTT | CASSAGWMAEAFF
. | TRBJ2-4 | TRBV28 | 13 | . | TGTGCCAGCAGTTTATACCAGTGGAACATTCAGTACTTC | CASSLYQWNIQYF
. | TRBJ1-5 | TRBV5-1 | 13 | . | TGCGCCAGCAGCTTGGAAAGGAATCAGCCCCAGCATTTT | CASSLERNQPQHF
TRBD1 | TRBJ1-2 | TRBV7-9 | 14 | . | TGTGCCAGCAGCAGCGGACAGGGTAACTATGGCTACACCTTC | CASSSGQGNYGYTF
TRBD1 | TRBJ1-2 | TRBV9 | 14 | . | TGTGCCAGCAGCGCATCGGACAGGGGCTATGGCTACACCTTC | CASSASDRGYGYTF
. | TRBJ1-1 | TRBV27 | 13 | . | TGTGCCAGCAGTTTACTGGCATCCGCTGAAGCTTTCTTT | CASSLLASAEAFF
. | TRBJ2-3 | TRBV10-2 | 14 | . | TGCGCCAGCAGTGCCTTGTCTAGCACAGATACGCAGTATTTT | CASSALSSTDTQYF
TRBD1 | TRBJ2-7 | TRBV27 | 13 | . | TGTGCCAGCAGTCCGGGACAGGGGTACGAGCAGTACTTC | CASSPGQGYEQYF
TRBD1 | TRBJ1-1 | TRBV2 | 11 | . | TGTGCCAGCAGTACCGACAGGGGAGCTTTCTTT | CASSTDRGAFF
TRBD1 | TRBJ2-5 | TRBV7-2 | 15 | . | TGTGCCAGCAGCTTACAGACAGGGGGCTCAGAGACCCAGTACTTC | CASSLQTGGSETQYF
TRBD2 | TRBJ2-1 | TRBV29-1 | 16 | . | TGCAGCGTTGAGGGGATTAGCGGGAGGCGTTTGGGTGAGCAGTTCTTC | CSVEGISGRRLGEQFF
. | TRBJ1-2 | TRBV9 | 14 | medium-sized | TGTGCCAGCAGCGCCCTAACAGGGAGCTATGGCTACACCTTC | CASSALTGSYGYTF
. | TRBJ1-5 | TRBV27 | 15 | . | TGTGCCAGCAGGGGTCCCGGGGGTGGTAGTCAGCCCCAGCATTTT | CASRGPGGGSQPQHF
. | TRBJ2-6 | TRBV5-1 | 15 | . | TGCGCCAGCAGCTTGAGTCTCTCTGGGGCCAACGTCCTGACTTTC | CASSLSLSGANVLTF